Shown below are 9 T cell receptor beta chains from a single sample sequenced in a study of ipilimumab plus nivolumab after autologous stem cell transplantation. Profiled with immunoSEQ multiplex PCR; TCRdb holds only in-frame clones, not every one. The table has tens of thousands of clones, 65% to 85% seen once. This specimen consisted of PBMCs, obtained in a trial of ipilimumab plus nivolumab as post-transplant consolidation. These receptors all stem from a male donor with diffuse large B-cell lymphoma.

The gene calls are TRBV6-5 and TRBJ1-5; D is ambiguous. Per the germline V gene, CDR1 is MNHEY and CDR2 is SVGAGI. V was pared by 6 bases and J by 4 bases, with 16 bases between. The CDR3 totals 15 residues. CDR3 protein: CASSPTQELNQPQHF. CDR3 bases: TGTGCCAGCAGCCCCACTCAGGAGCTAAATCAGCCCCAGCATTTT.

The chain joins TRBV7-6 to TRBJ2-2; possible D gene TRBD1, 6 bases. The CDR3 runs to 17 residues. Germline CDR1 is SGHVS and CDR2 is FNYEAQ. Trimming cost V 0 bases and J 3 bases, with 14 bases left between them. The chain's CDR3 is CASSLAYGTQDTGELFF. Written as DNA, the CDR3 is TGTGCCAGCAGCTTAGCTTACGGGACACAGGACACCGGGGAGCTGTTTTTT.

This chain joins TRBV7-2 and TRBJ1-6; 9 bases are a match to TRBD1. This CDR3 is built from 15 residues. From germline, CDR1 is SGHTA and CDR2 FQGNSA. The V and J ends lost 5 bases and 8 bases, in that order; junction bases with no gene match: 7. The CDR3 DNA reads TGTGCCAGCAGCCCACGGGACAGGGTTTATTCACCCCTCCACTTT. Its translation is CASSPRDRVYSPLHF.

V is TRBV5-1 and J is TRBJ2-5, with 9 bases lining up with TRBD2. J was trimmed by 5 bases and V by 0 bases; bases with no gene match: 11. The V gene's germline CDR1 is SGHRS and CDR2 YFSETQ. This CDR3 has 17 residues. CDR3 sequence reads: CASSLGGLAGPRETQYF. The CDR3 region has the DNA TGCGCCAGCAGCTTGGGGGGCCTAGCGGGACCCAGGGAGACCCAGTACTTC. Based on the CDR3 plus reference TRBV5-1 and TRBJ2-5, the full variable domain is KAGVTQTPRYLIKTRGQQVTLSCSPISGHRSVSWYQQTPGQGLQFLFEYFSETQRNKGNFPGRFSGRQFSNSRSEMNVSTLELGDSALYLCASSLGGLAGPRETQYFGPGTRLLVL.

The chain links TRBV7-8 to TRBJ1-2; D unresolved. This CDR3 is 13 amino acids long. With 1 base removed from V and 3 bases from J, the gap between germline ends came to 6 bases. Per the germline V gene, CDR1 is SGHVS and CDR2 is FQNEAQ. The CDR3 is CASSLVPDYGYTF. The CDR3, as DNA: TGTGCCAGCAGCTTAGTTCCGGACTATGGCTACACCTTC.

V is TRBV10-2 and J is TRBJ2-1; D call uncertain. Germline CDR1 is WSHSY and CDR2 is SAAADI. The V and J ends lost 6 bases and 9 bases respectively, with 15 bases between them. The CDR3 runs 13 residues. CDR3 residues: CASSRVQSGEQFF. The CDR3 nucleotides read TGCGCCAGCAGCCGAGTGCAGTCCGGTGAGCAGTTCTTC.

V gene TRBV2 combines with J gene TRBJ2-3, with 9 nucleotides matching TRBD2. This CDR3 is 16 amino acids long. Losses at the gene ends were 6 bases for V and 2 bases for J; bases not matched to a gene: 9. CDR1 is SNHLY and CDR2 is FYNNEI in the germline V gene. For the CDR3, the DNA is TGTGCCAGCAGCCCAGAGCTAGCGGGGAACACAGATACGCAGTATTTT. It translates to CASSPELAGNTDTQYF.

The chain uses TRBV6-1 and TRBJ1-1; tentative D call: TRBD1 (6 bases). V was pared by 3 bases and J by 0 bases, with 11 bases between. This CDR3 is built from 15 residues. The germline V gene has CDR1 MNHNS and CDR2 SASEGT. The DNA for the CDR3 is TGTGCCAGCAGTGAGAGGGGGTCTATGAACACTGAAGCTTTCTTT. Its translation: CASSERGSMNTEAFF.

The chain uses TRBV18 and TRBJ1-4; TRBD1 aligns across 11 bases. Germline V gene lookup returns CDR1 KGHSH and CDR2 LQKENI. This CDR3 has 14 amino acids. Trimming took 3 bases from V and 7 from J; bases not matched to a gene: 1. In DNA form, the CDR3 reads TGTGCCAGCTCACCCGGGACAGGGGGTGAAAAACTGTTTTTT. Translating gives CASSPGTGGEKLFF.